The 30 T cell receptor beta chains below come from one sample, sequenced in a study of T-cell memory formation after mild COVID-19. TCRdb itself ran the 5' RACE reads through MiXCR, one entry per CDR3 protein. Of 250,000 or so distinct CDR3 sequences listed, 9.4% are singletons. The specimen sequenced was PBMCs or a T cell subset sorted from them (not recorded which). Source of these receptors: a young man who had mild COVID-19 (a few samples of this study predate the infection). Cell type and time point are not known.

The CDR3 DNA follows: TGTGCCAGCAGCGATACTCTAGCGGGGGTCAATGAGCAGTTCTTC. This encodes CASSDTLAGVNEQFF. The V gene is TRBV11-2, the J gene TRBJ2-1, with 10 nucleotides matching TRBD2. The CDR3 consists of 15 residues. CDR1 is SGHAT, CDR2 FQNNGV, per germline. The V and J ends lost 5 bases and 6 bases, in that order; junction bases with no gene match: 7.

This clonotype came up a few times. V is TRBV5-1 and J is TRBJ1-2; D unclear. Per germline, CDR1 SGHRS and CDR2 YFSETQ. Trimming took 0 bases from V and 3 from J, leaving 6 bases between them. This CDR3 region has 13 residues. CDR3 sequence: CASSLVQDYGYTF. The CDR3 nucleotides are TGCGCCAGCAGCTTGGTTCAGGACTATGGCTACACCTTC.

The sample holds a few counts of this clonotype. The rearrangement joins TRBV19 to TRBJ1-5; no definite D call. Trimming left V 4 bases short and J 11 bases short, with 24 bases between. The germline CDR1 and CDR2 sequences are LNHDA and SQIVND (reference sequence). The CDR3 totals 16 residues. In DNA, the CDR3 is TGTGCCAGTAGTAGAGTATGGCGGAGTAAAGAGTCGTCCCAGCATTTT. Its protein is CASSRVWRSKESSQHF. Drawing the rest from reference TRBV19 and TRBJ1-5, the complete variable domain is DGGITQSPKYLFRKEGQNVTLSCEQNLNHDAMYWYRQDPGQGLRLIYYSQIVNDFQKGDIAEGYSVSREKKESFPLTVTSAQKNPTAFYLCASSRVWRSKESSQHFGDGTRLSIL.

About this clonotype: Compared with germline, one end of the junction differs, possibly owing to a read error. This chain joins TRBV7-7 and TRBJ2-2, with unresolved D. The CDR3 is made up of 15 amino acids. Germline CDR1 SSHAT, CDR2 FNYEAQ (reference sequence). CDR3 nucleotide sequence: TGTGCTAGCAGCTTAACAACAGCGAACACCGGGGAGCTGTTTTTT. It is translated as CASSLTTANTGELFF.

This clonotype came up a few times. The chain is built from TRBV12-3 or TRBV12-4 and TRBJ1-5, with TRBD1 identical over 8 bases. V lost 6 bases to trimming and J lost 2 bases; unmatched junction nucleotides: 6. The CDR3 length is 15 residues. The CDR3, as DNA: TGTGCCAGCAGCTCAACAGGGGGTCGCAATCAGCCCCAGCATTTT. It specifies CASSSTGGRNQPQHF.

This clonotype was counted a few times. The chain recombines TRBV5-1 with TRBJ1-1; unclear D gene. V gave up 3 bases and J gave up 8 bases, with 23 bases separating them. CDR3 length: 16 amino acids. Per the germline V gene, CDR1 is SGHRS and CDR2 is YFSETQ. The CDR3, as DNA: TGCGCCAGCAGCTCACGGGCCGACTTGGACGGGTCAGAAGCTTTCTTT. This sequence encodes CASSSRADLDGSEAFF. Drawing the rest from reference TRBV5-1 and TRBJ1-1, the complete variable domain is KAGVTQTPRYLIKTRGQQVTLSCSPISGHRSVSWYQQTPGQGLQFLFEYFSETQRNKGNFPGRFSGRQFSNSRSEMNVSTLELGDSALYLCASSSRADLDGSEAFFGQGTRLTVV.

This clonotype was picked up many times. The chain has TRBV12-3 or TRBV12-4 and TRBJ2-5, with D tentatively TRBD2 (5 bases). The CDR3 covers 15 residues. V lost 7 bases and J lost 2, with 17 bases in between. CDR3 loop: CASTPDAGAQETQYF. In DNA form, the CDR3 reads TGTGCCAGCACCCCCGATGCGGGCGCGCAAGAGACCCAGTACTTC.

This clonotype was counted a few times. The rearrangement joins TRBV12-3 or TRBV12-4 to TRBJ2-1, with 8 bases that match TRBD2. The CDR3 runs 17 residues. The V segment lost 1 base and the J segment 1 base; nucleotides outside the gene matches: 6. The CDR3 loop is CASSLGIRGGSYNEQFF. CDR3 in DNA: TGTGCCAGCAGTTTAGGAATCCGGGGGGGATCCTACAATGAGCAGTTCTTC.

V and J are TRBV7-2 and TRBJ1-6; the D gene is possibly TRBD1 (5 bases). This CDR3 contains 13 residues. V was pared by 5 bases and J by 10 bases, with 12 bases between. Germline CDR1 SGHTA, CDR2 FQGNSA. The CDR3 spells CASSPPGASPLHF. CDR3 nucleotide sequence: TGTGCCAGCAGCCCCCCCGGGGCGTCACCCCTCCACTTT. Full variable domain (outside the CDR3, taken from reference TRBV7-2 and TRBJ1-6): GAGVSQSPSNKVTEKGKDVELRCDPISGHTALYWYRQSLGQGLEFLIYFQGNSAPDKSGLPSDRFSAERTGGSVSTLTIQRTQQEDSAVYLCASSPPGASPLHFGNGTRLTVT.

The rearrangement links TRBV6-6 to TRBJ2-3, with 7 bases matching TRBD1. After removal of 2 bases from V and 3 bases from J, the junction contained 8 bases not matched to a gene. Germline V gene sequence: CDR1 MNHNY, CDR2 SVGAGI (reference sequence). This CDR3 region has 16 residues. This CDR3 is CASSYGTGVVTDTQYF. In DNA, the CDR3 is TGTGCCAGCAGTTACGGCACAGGGGTTGTGACAGATACGCAGTATTTT.

This clonotype has only a few counts. The chain joins TRBV7-3 to TRBJ2-1, with 10 positions matching TRBD2. The CDR3 extends over 14 amino acids. Germline lookup yields CDR1 SGHTA and CDR2 FQGTGA. The V and J ends lost 3 bases and 8 bases, in that order; junction bases with no gene match: 4. CDR3 in amino acids: CASSLLAGDYEQFF. In nucleotides, the CDR3 is TGTGCCAGCAGCTTGCTAGCGGGGGATTATGAGCAGTTCTTC. Full variable domain (missing parts from reference TRBV7-3 and TRBJ2-1): GAGVSQTPSNKVTEKGKYVELRCDPISGHTALYWYRQSLGQGPEFLIYFQGTGAADDSGLPNDRFFAVRPEGSVSTLKIQRTERGDSAVYLCASSLLAGDYEQFFGPGTRLTVL.

This clonotype was picked up a small number of times. The chain has TRBV7-9 and TRBJ2-2; possibly TRBD1 or TRBD2 for D (5 bases each). Germline CDR1 is SEHNR and CDR2 is FQNEAQ (reference sequence). This CDR3 region has 17 residues. Trimming took off 5 bases at V and 0 bases at J, with 16 bases between the two ends. In DNA, the CDR3 is TGTGCCAGCAGCCCCGGTGGGACCTCGACGAACACCGGGGAGCTGTTTTTT. This sequence encodes CASSPGGTSTNTGELFF.

In its sample, this clonotype was seen a few times. V and J are TRBV5-6 and TRBJ2-4, with 9 bases aligning to TRBD2. Germline V gene lookup returns CDR1 SGHDT and CDR2 YYEEEE. The ends lost 7 bases at V and 1 base at J; junction bases unmatched: 6. This CDR3 is built from 15 residues. The CDR3 is CASVRGREAKNIQYF. The DNA for the CDR3 is TGTGCCAGCGTCCGCGGGAGGGAGGCCAAAAACATTCAGTACTTC.

This chain uses TRBV5-1 with TRBJ2-6, with D tentatively TRBD1 (6 bases). Germline CDR1 and CDR2: SGHRS and YFSETQ. V dropped 1 base and J dropped 0 bases, with 8 bases sitting between them. CDR3 length equals 16 residues. The CDR3 DNA follows: TGCGCCAGCAGCTTGACAGGGACCTCTGGGGCCAACGTCCTGACTTTC. This encodes CASSLTGTSGANVLTF.

V is TRBV4-3 and J is TRBJ2-1; D may be TRBD1 or TRBD2 (7 bases each). CDR3 size: 15 residues. CDR1 LGHNA and CDR2 YSLEER come from the germline V gene. V shed 1 base and J shed 6 bases, with 13 bases lying between them. The CDR3 region is CASSQVAGGVNEQFF. The CDR3 nucleotides are TGCGCCAGCAGCCAAGTCGCAGGGGGGGTCAATGAGCAGTTCTTC.

Only a few counts were recorded for this clonotype. The V call is TRBV24-1, the J call TRBJ2-5; no clear D gene. This CDR3 comprises 13 residues. The germline gives CDR1 KGHDR, CDR2 SFDVKD. Trimming stripped 6 bases from V and 3 bases from J, with 10 bases between. CDR3 loop: CATSPVWEETQYF. The CDR3 region has the DNA TGTGCCACCAGTCCCGTCTGGGAAGAGACCCAGTACTTC.

This clonotype came up a few times. J is TRBJ2-3 and V is TRBV10-3, with D possibly being TRBD2 (5 bases). Germline V lookup: CDR1 ENHRY, CDR2 SYGVKD. V dropped 6 bases and J dropped 4 bases, with 14 bases sitting between them. The CDR3 extends over 14 amino acids. The CDR3 sequence is CAIRDWQAPDTQYF. As DNA, the CDR3 is TGTGCCATCAGGGACTGGCAAGCCCCAGATACGCAGTATTTT.

This clonotype was detected a few times. The V and J genes are TRBV5-1 and TRBJ2-7, with 8 bases lining up with TRBD1. The CDR3 runs 14 residues. V lost 0 bases, J lost 4 bases, and 3 bases stayed unmatched. CDR1 is SGHRS and CDR2 is YFSETQ in the germline V gene. CDR3 sequence (DNA): TGCGCCAGCAGCTTGGTCCAGGGGGCTTACGAGCAGTACTTC. Amino acids: CASSLVQGAYEQYF.

This clonotype was recorded a few times. J is TRBJ1-5 and V is TRBV5-5; D remains unclear. The germline gives CDR1 SGHKS, CDR2 YYEKEE (reference sequence). V was clipped by 0 bases and J by 6 bases, with 7 bases between them. This CDR3 is 13 amino acids long. CDR3 loop: CASSLAEGQPQHF. DNA for the CDR3: TGTGCCAGCAGCTTGGCCGAAGGTCAGCCCCAGCATTTT.

This clonotype was seen more than once but under ten times. The chain employs TRBV20-1 and TRBJ2-5; no firm D call. V was pared by 1 base and J by 5 bases, with 11 bases between. The CDR3 has 13 amino acids. In germline, CDR1 is DFQATT, CDR2 SNEGSKA (reference sequence). CDR3 nucleotide sequence: TGCAGTGCTAGAGGTGTAGGAGTGGAGACCCAGTACTTC. Translating it yields CSARGVGVETQYF.

CDR3 in amino acids: CASSLDRGLAGVNTGELFF. CDR3 bases: TGTGCCAGCAGCTTAGACCGGGGACTAGCGGGGGTTAACACCGGGGAGCTGTTTTTT. V and J are TRBV7-3 and TRBJ2-2, with 14 bases fitting TRBD2. The CDR3 spans 19 residues. Germline CDR1 is SGHTA and CDR2 is FQGTGA. Trimming removed 2 bases from V and 2 bases from J; junction bases left unmatched: 7.

The chain employs TRBV5-1 and TRBJ1-4, with a tentative D call TRBD1 (5 bases). V gave up 0 bases and J gave up 2 bases, with 8 bases separating them. The CDR3 runs 15 residues. Looked up from germline, CDR1 is SGHRS and CDR2 is YFSETQ. In nucleotides, the CDR3 is TGCGCCAGCAGCTTGGGGGGGATGACTAATGAAAAACTGTTTTTT. Protein product: CASSLGGMTNEKLFF.

This clonotype was counted only a few times. This chain's CDR3 is CASSVTTFTDTQYF. The CDR3 nucleotides are TGTGCCAGCAGCGTAACGACATTCACAGATACGCAGTATTTT. This chain joins TRBV9 and TRBJ2-3; D remains unclear. The CDR3 length is 14 residues. Germline V gives CDR1 SGDLS, CDR2 YYNGEE. The V end lost 1 base, the J end lost 2 bases, and 8 bases lay between the germline ends.

The V and J genes are TRBV7-2 and TRBJ2-7; D is perhaps TRBD1 (5 bases). Germline V gives CDR1 SGHTA, CDR2 FQGNSA. The CDR3 consists of 14 residues. The V and J ends lost 0 bases and 7 bases respectively, with 13 bases between them. DNA for the CDR3: TGTGCCAGCAGCTTAGCGGGCAGGGTAAAAGAGCAGTACTTC. It yields the protein CASSLAGRVKEQYF.

The genes are TRBV27 and TRBJ2-4; 8 nucleotides match TRBD1. Trimming at V came to 5 bases and at J to 9 bases, leaving 21 bases not matched to a gene. In germline, CDR1 is MNHEY, CDR2 SMNVEV (reference sequence). The CDR3 contains 18 residues. CDR3 sequence reads: CASSRQAHRQGSSVIQYF. The CDR3 DNA reads TGTGCCAGCAGTCGACAGGCTCATCGACAGGGGTCCTCGGTCATTCAGTACTTC.

The chain is built from TRBV20-1 and TRBJ1-2; maybe TRBD1 (6 bases). With 3 bases removed from V and 4 bases from J, the gap between germline ends came to 6 bases. CDR1 DFQATT and CDR2 SNEGSKA come from the germline V gene (reference sequence). CDR3 length: 11 amino acids. The CDR3 loop is CSARTGYGYTF. CDR3 DNA sequence: TGCAGTGCTAGGACAGGCTATGGCTACACCTTC.

This clonotype was observed a few times. The CDR3 DNA reads TGCAGCGCCTCCTACAGGGGACAGGACTATGGCTACACCTTC. Translation gives CSASYRGQDYGYTF. The chain joins TRBV29-1 to TRBJ1-2, with TRBD1 matching 8 bases. The V segment lost 7 bases and the J segment 3 bases; nucleotides outside the gene matches: 10. The CDR3 contains 14 residues. The V gene's germline CDR1 is SQVTM and CDR2 ANQGSEA.

This clonotype was counted a few times. The CDR3 DNA follows: TGCAGCGTAACTGGTGGGGGGACAGGGTCCTACAATGAGCAGTTCTTC. Its translation is CSVTGGGTGSYNEQFF. The V and J genes are TRBV29-1 and TRBJ2-1, with 9 bases identical to TRBD1. Germline CDR1 is SQVTM and CDR2 is ANQGSEA. V dropped 6 bases and J dropped 1; count of bases not matched to a gene: 10. This CDR3 is built from 16 residues.

This clonotype was observed a handful of times. The V call is TRBV20-1, the J call TRBJ1-3, with TRBD1 as a possible D gene (6 bases). The CDR3 loop spans 14 amino acids. Germline V lookup: CDR1 DFQATT, CDR2 SNEGSKA (reference sequence). V lost 5 bases to trimming and J lost 2 bases, with 13 bases between them. The CDR3 sequence is CSASREGAGNTIYF. The CDR3 region has the DNA TGCAGTGCTTCGCGGGAGGGGGCTGGAAACACCATATATTTT.

The chain combines TRBV6-2 or TRBV6-3 with TRBJ2-3; the D gene could be TRBD1 or TRBD2 (5 bases each). Germline V lookup: CDR1 MNHEY, CDR2 SVGEGT. The CDR3 runs to 13 residues. Deletions cut 4 bases from V and 6 bases from J, with 11 bases between. The CDR3 sequence is CASSSRGVDTQYF. CDR3 DNA: TGTGCCAGCAGTTCCCGGGGCGTGGATACGCAGTATTTT.